What follows are 2 T cell receptor beta chains derived from one specimen sequenced in a study of T cell responses to AZD1222 COVID-19 vaccine (dated by TCRdb to the early 2020s). The time point label corresponds to: about 28 days (+/-7) after the second vaccine dose. The library was prepared using the immunoSEQ multiplex PCR assay. Held by TCRdb, this immuneACCESS table contains in-frame sequences only and omits some clones. Under half of the omission traces to an unresolved V gene where checked; the cause of the rest is unknown. This sample gives about 89,000 clones in total; around 84% of them show up just once. Roughly 6% of the sample is held by the ten biggest clonotypes. The sequencing here drew on peripheral blood, taken 28 days after the second AZD1222 dose. The receptors come from an adult who received the AZD1222 COVID-19 vaccine.

This sequence joins TRBV6-5 and TRBJ2-7; 8 bases map to TRBD1. There are 15 residues in the CDR3. Germline loops: CDR1 MNHEY, CDR2 SVGAGI. With 3 bases clipped from V and 3 bases from J, the junction kept 7 bases outside the gene matches. CDR3 protein: CASSYRTGSRYEQYF. CDR3 coding DNA: TGTGCCAGCAGTTATCGGACAGGGAGCCGCTACGAGCAGTACTTC.

J is TRBJ2-1 and V is TRBV20-1; no firm D call. Germline lookup yields CDR1 DFQATT and CDR2 SNEGSKA (reference sequence). The V and J ends lost 3 bases and 2 bases respectively, with 8 bases between them. The CDR3 runs to 13 residues. The CDR3 region has the DNA TGCAGTGCTAGTATCCTAGCCTACAATGAGCAGTTCTTC. It specifies CSASILAYNEQFF.